Here is one T cell receptor (beta chain) with its context. Per the original data handling: Reference gene primer amplification gave estimated nucleated cell counts. Profiled with immunoSEQ multiplex PCR; TCRdb holds only in-frame clones, not every one. V and J calls and clone size are those listed in that table; D and trimming were worked out from the DNA. The table has about 210,000 clones, 80% to 90% seen once. The data stem from a study of blood T cell repertoires in COVID-19. At the level of the study: Specimens from acute and convalescent COVID-19 originated in the United States, Italy and Spain. From T cells, B-cell-depleted T cells, or PBMCs came the material, which was cDNA or gDNA.

The specimen was peripheral blood. This clonotype originated in a woman older than 75 with acute or convalescent COVID-19.

The CDR3 spells CASSIVRAPYTDTQYF. Written as DNA, the CDR3 is TGTGCCAGTAGTATCGTCCGAGCTCCGTATACAGATACGCAGTATTTT. V gene TRBV19 combines with J gene TRBJ2-3; D unclear. V was cut by 3 bases and J by 3 bases, with 16 bases left in between. This CDR3 spans 16 amino acids. The germline CDR1 and CDR2 sequences are LNHDA and SQIVND (reference sequence).